Presented here are 9 T cell receptor beta chains from one specimen sequenced in a study of blood T cell repertoires in COVID-19. Method: immunoSEQ multiplex PCR; TCRdb's copy keeps in-frame clones and lacks some. Of about 180,000 clones detected, 75% to 85% appear once; the ten largest clones hold roughly 15%. Sequenced sample: PBMCs or T cells enriched from blood (not recorded which). Every receptor here comes from a man over 45 who had recovered from COVID-19.

This chain joins TRBV5-1 and TRBJ1-1; 10 nucleotides match TRBD1. Trimming removed 3 bases from V and 5 bases from J; junction bases left unmatched: 7. There are 15 residues in the CDR3. In germline, CDR1 is SGHRS, CDR2 YFSETQ. The CDR3 loop reads CASSWRGQGRTEAFF. The CDR3 DNA reads TGCGCCAGCAGCTGGAGGGGACAGGGGAGGACTGAAGCTTTCTTT.

The chain links TRBV5-4 to TRBJ1-6; the match to TRBD1 covers 7 bases. Trimming took 4 bases from V and 8 from J; bases not matched to a gene: 3. The CDR3 covers 13 residues. The germline gives CDR1 SGHNT, CDR2 YYREEE (reference sequence). The CDR3 DNA reads TGTGCCAGCAGCATCCAGGGGGATTCACCCCTCCACTTT. This encodes CASSIQGDSPLHF.

This chain joins TRBV6-1 and TRBJ1-5; 7 bases line up with TRBD1. From germline, CDR1 is MNHNS and CDR2 SASEGT. V lost 1 base to trimming and J lost 6 bases; unmatched junction nucleotides: 6. There are 15 residues in the CDR3. The CDR3 loop reads CASSEGFPGGQPQHF. The CDR3 nucleotides read TGTGCCAGCAGTGAAGGATTTCCAGGGGGTCAGCCCCAGCATTTT.

The V gene is TRBV11-2, the J gene TRBJ1-1, with D uncertain. This CDR3 region has 12 residues. CDR1 SGHAT and CDR2 FQNNGV come from the germline V gene. Trimming cost V 1 base and J 8 bases, with 8 bases left between them. CDR3 DNA: TGTGCCAGCAGCTTAGTTAGGCGGGAAGCTTTCTTT. Protein sequence: CASSLVRREAFF. The full variable domain, its missing parts supplied by reference TRBV11-2 and TRBJ1-1, is EAGVAQSPRYKIIEKRQSVAFWCNPISGHATLYWYQQILGQGPKLLIQFQNNGVVDDSQLPKDRFSAERLKGVDSTLKIQPAKLEDSAVYLCASSLVRREAFFGQGTRLTVV.

This clone has just one count. J is TRBJ1-1 and V is TRBV5-1, with D possibly TRBD1 on 6 matching bases. The germline V and J ends were trimmed by 6 bases and 1 base, with 13 bases remaining between them. The CDR3 covers 14 residues. The V gene's germline CDR1 is SGHRS and CDR2 YFSETQ. CDR3 region: CASTYGRGNTEAFF. The CDR3 DNA sequence: TGCGCCAGCACTTACGGCAGGGGGAACACTGAAGCTTTCTTT.

This chain connects TRBV4-1 to TRBJ2-5, with TRBD2 as a possible D gene (7 bases). The V end was cut by 0 bases, the J end by 2 bases, with 16 bases between. The CDR3 runs 17 residues. Germline-derived CDR1 and CDR2 are MGHRA and YSYEKL. The CDR3 bases are TGCGCCAGCAGCCAAGATCGTCCGCGGGGGACACAAGAGACCCAGTACTTC. It codes for CASSQDRPRGTQETQYF.

The chain couples TRBV5-5 to TRBJ1-2; D unclear. The CDR3 extends over 15 amino acids. The V gene lost 1 base and the J gene lost 5 bases, with 15 bases spanning the gap. The germline V gene encodes CDR1 SGHKS and CDR2 YYEKEE (reference sequence). This CDR3 is CASSLNVAQAYGYTF. Here the CDR3 DNA reads TGTGCCAGCAGCTTGAACGTGGCACAAGCGTATGGCTACACCTTC.

The chain combines TRBV18 with TRBJ2-2, with D possibly being TRBD1 (6 bases). V lost 0 bases and J lost 2, with 13 bases in between. CDR3 length: 17 residues. The germline gives CDR1 KGHSH, CDR2 LQKENI. The CDR3 is CASSPPRGTPNTGELFF. DNA of the CDR3: TGTGCCAGCTCACCACCTAGGGGGACACCAAACACCGGGGAGCTGTTTTTT.

The CDR3 coding sequence is TGTGCCACCCTAAGACCGGGCAGGGGAAGCTATGGCTACACCTTC. Translation: CATLRPGRGSYGYTF. The rearrangement uses TRBV15 and TRBJ1-2, with D possibly being TRBD1 (6 bases). CDR1 and CDR2 (germline): LNHNV, YYDKDF (reference sequence). Between the trimmed V and J ends, which lost 8 bases and 4 bases, there was a span of 20 bases. The CDR3 extends over 15 amino acids.